This T cell receptor (beta chain) was sequenced in a study of CD8+ T cells in alopecia areata. Study-wide context: Tofacitinib therapy lasting 6 to 18 months was followed by 6 months off drug. Severity among treated patients was scored by the percentage of scalp area affected.

As regards this clone: Its antigen is unidentified.

Following extraction, RNA underwent reverse transcription to cDNA, which served as the sequencing template. The protocol was immunoSEQ multiplex PCR, while the TCRdb copy is restricted to in-frame clones and leaves out a portion. The data contain around 150,000 clones, about three fifths of them singletons. The treatment here: oral pan-JAK inhibitor, 5-10 mg twice daily. Study-wide findings and caveats: Many expanded lesional clones persisted during tofacitinib (in both scalp and blood). Across lesional scalp, and particularly alopecia totalis/universalis, clonality surpassed that of normal scalp.

Trimming removed 5 bases at V and 4 bases at J, with 11 bases between. CDR1 and CDR2 from the germline V gene are SQVTM and ANQGSEA. This CDR3 contains 12 residues. The receptor was isolated from a human donor with alopecia areata. The sample in question was CD4+ T cells sorted from blood, obtained at week 4, from a patient treated with tofacitinib. The chain couples TRBV29-1 to TRBJ2-5; D may be TRBD1 or TRBD2 (5 bases each). The CDR3 is CSVHRGVETQYF. CDR3 bases: TGCAGCGTTCACAGAGGGGTAGAGACCCAGTACTTC.